This T cell receptor beta chain comes out of a study of cytomegalovirus exposure and HLA in healthy donors. Overall study findings and caveats: Prior analysis indicated that the majority of TCR beta V segments exhibited productivity approximately 90% or approximately 30% of the time. Analyzed later, most CMV-associated TCR beta chains appeared HLA-restricted. Usually a TCR sequence was rare, but some public TCRs were found in many donors. Later work associated roughly 17,000 TCR beta sequences with HLA alleles at 0.05 false discovery rate.

V was pared by 5 bases and J by 8 bases, with 12 bases between. In germline, CDR1 is SSHAT, CDR2 FNYEAQ (reference sequence). There are 13 residues in the CDR3. Note on this clone: The target antigen is unknown.

The PCR employed 60 Vbeta primers together with 13 Jbeta primers. Some clones are missing from TCRdb's copy, which holds only in-frame ones; the method was immunoSEQ multiplex PCR. The table records 150,000 to 200,000 clones, about 9% of them present only once. The rearrangement uses TRBV7-7 and TRBJ1-4; D perhaps matches TRBD1 (5 bases). Source material: PBMCs. This TCR derives from a woman aged 30 to 39 in good health and CMV-seropositive. CDR3 residues: CASSRRTQEKLFF. The CDR3, as DNA: TGTGCCAGCAGCCGAAGGACACAGGAAAAACTGTTTTTT. The entire variable domain, with the rest obtained from reference TRBV7-7 and TRBJ1-4, is as follows: GAGVSQSPRYKVTKRGQDVTLRCDPISSHATLYWYQQALGQGPEFLTYFNYEAQPDKSGLPSDRFSAERPEGSISTLTIQRTEQRDSAMYRCASSRRTQEKLFFGSGTQLSVL.